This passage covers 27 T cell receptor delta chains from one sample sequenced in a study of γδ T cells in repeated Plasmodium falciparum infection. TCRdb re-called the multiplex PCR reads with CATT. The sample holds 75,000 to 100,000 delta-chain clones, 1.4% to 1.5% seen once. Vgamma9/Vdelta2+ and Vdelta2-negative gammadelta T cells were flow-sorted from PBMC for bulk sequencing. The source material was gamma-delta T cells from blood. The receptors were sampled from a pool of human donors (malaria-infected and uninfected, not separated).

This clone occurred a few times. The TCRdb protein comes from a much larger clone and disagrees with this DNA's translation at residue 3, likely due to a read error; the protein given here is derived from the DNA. The CDR3 bases are TGTGCTCCTGGGGAACTCCGGAACCTATGCGTACTGGGGGATAGGATAGATCTGACCGATAAACTCATCTTT. It specifies CAPGELRNLCVLGDRIDLTDKLIF. V gene TRDV1 combines with J gene TRDJ1, with 11 bases matching TRDD3. No J segment appears in TCRdb, so it was assigned here by matching the sequence to germline. CDR3 length: 24 residues. Germline CDR1 TSWWSYY, CDR2 QGS.

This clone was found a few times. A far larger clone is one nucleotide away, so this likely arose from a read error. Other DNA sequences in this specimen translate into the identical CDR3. CDR3 sequence reads: CAFLAPGTDKLIF. As DNA, the CDR3 is TGTGCCTTCCTTGCCCCTGGGACCGATAAACTCATCTTT. This chain links TRDV3 with TRDJ1, with D possibly TRDD3 on 5 matching bases. This CDR3 contains 13 residues. V gave up 3 bases and J gave up 2 bases, with 13 bases separating them. Germline CDR1 TVYSNPD, CDR2 GDNSRS (reference sequence).

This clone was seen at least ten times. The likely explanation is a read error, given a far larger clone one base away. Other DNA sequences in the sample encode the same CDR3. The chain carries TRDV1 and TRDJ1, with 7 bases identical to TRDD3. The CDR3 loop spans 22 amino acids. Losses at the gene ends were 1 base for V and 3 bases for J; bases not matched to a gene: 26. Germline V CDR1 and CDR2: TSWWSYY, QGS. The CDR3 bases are TGTGCTCTTGGGGAACAAAGTCGATGGTCGGGTTCATACTGGGGACTACCCGATAAACTCATCTTT. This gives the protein CALGEQSRWSGSYWGLPDKLIF.

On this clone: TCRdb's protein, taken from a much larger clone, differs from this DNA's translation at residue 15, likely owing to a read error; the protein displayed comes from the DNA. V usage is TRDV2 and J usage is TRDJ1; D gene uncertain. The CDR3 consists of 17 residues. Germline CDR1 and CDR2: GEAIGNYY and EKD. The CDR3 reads CACDTVASDPYTDKRIF. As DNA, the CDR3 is TGTGCCTGTGACACCGTCGCCAGTGACCCGTACACCGATAAACGCATCTTT.

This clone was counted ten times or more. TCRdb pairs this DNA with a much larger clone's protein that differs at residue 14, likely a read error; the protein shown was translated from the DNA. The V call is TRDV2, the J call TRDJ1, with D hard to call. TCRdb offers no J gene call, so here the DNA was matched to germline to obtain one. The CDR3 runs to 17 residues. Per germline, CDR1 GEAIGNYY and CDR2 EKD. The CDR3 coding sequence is TGTGCCTGTGACACCGTCGATAAAGGTACACACACCGATGAACTCATCTTT. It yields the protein CACDTVDKGTHTDELIF.

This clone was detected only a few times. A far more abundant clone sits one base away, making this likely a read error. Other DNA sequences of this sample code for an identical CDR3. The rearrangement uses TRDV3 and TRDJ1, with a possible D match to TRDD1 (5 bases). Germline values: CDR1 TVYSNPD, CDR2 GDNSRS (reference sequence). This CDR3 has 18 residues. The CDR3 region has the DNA TGCGCCTTTATAGTTAATCAGGGACTCCTGACGTACACCGATAAACTCATCTTT. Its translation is CAFIVNQGLLTYTDKLIF.

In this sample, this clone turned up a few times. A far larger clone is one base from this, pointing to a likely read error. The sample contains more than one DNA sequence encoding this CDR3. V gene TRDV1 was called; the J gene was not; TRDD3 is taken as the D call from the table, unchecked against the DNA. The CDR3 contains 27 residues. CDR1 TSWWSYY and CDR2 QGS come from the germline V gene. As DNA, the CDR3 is TGTGCTCTTGGGGAACTACCTGTTCCTACGTCTTCATTCTACCTGGGGGCGATTTGGGGTTACACCGATAAACTCATCTTC. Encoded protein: CALGELPVPTSSFYLGAIWGYTDKLIF.

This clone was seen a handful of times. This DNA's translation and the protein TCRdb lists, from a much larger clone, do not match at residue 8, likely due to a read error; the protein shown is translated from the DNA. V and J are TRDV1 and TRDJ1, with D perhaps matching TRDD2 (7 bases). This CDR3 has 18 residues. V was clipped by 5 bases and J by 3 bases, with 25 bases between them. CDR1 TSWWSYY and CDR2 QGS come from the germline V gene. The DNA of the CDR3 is TGTGCTCTTGGGTTGGGGGGCTGTTCCTACCGGCTTCCCGATAAACTCATCTTT. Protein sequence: CALGLGGCSYRLPDKLIF.

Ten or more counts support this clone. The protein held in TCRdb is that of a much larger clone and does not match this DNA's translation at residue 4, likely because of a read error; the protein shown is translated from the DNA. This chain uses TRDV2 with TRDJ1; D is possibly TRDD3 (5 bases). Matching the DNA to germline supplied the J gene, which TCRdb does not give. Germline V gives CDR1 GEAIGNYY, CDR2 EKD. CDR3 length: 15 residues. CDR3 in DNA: TGTGCCTGTGGCACCGGATTAGCCTGGGACGGTAAACTCATCTTT. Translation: CACGTGLAWDGKLIF.

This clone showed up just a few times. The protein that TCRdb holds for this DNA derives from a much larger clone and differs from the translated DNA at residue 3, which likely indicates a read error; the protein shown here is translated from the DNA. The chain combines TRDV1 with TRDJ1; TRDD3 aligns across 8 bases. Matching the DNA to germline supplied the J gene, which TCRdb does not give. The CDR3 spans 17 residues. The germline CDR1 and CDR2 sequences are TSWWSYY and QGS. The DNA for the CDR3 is TGTGCTCCTGGGGATACATTCCAGGGAGGGTACAACGATAAACTCATCTTT. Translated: CAPGDTFQGGYNDKLIF.

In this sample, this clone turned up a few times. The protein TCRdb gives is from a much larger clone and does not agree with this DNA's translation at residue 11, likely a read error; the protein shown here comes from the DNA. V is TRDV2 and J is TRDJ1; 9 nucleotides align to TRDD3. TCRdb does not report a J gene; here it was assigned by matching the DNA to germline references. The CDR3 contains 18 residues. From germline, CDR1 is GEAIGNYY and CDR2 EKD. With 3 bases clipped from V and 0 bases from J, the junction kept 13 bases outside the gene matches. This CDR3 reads CACDRVGTGGPYTDKLIF. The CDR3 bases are TGTGCCTGTGACCGCGTAGGTACTGGGGGACCGTACACCGATAAACTCATCTTT.

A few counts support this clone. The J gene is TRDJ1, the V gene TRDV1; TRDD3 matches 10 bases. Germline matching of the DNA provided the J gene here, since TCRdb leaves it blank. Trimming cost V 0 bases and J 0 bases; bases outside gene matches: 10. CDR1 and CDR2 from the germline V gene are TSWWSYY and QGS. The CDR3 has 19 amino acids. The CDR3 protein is CALGELRLGLGDYTDKLIF. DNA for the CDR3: TGTGCTCTTGGGGAACTGCGACTAGGACTGGGGGATTACACCGATAAACTCATCTTT.

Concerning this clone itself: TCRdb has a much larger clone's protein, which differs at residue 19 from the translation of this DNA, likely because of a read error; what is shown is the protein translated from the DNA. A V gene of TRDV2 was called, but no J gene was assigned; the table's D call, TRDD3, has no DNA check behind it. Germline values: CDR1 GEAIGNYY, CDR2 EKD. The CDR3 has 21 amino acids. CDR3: CACDKLMGDTKTNWDTRQTFF. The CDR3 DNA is TGTGCCTGTGACAAGTTGATGGGGGATACCAAAACGAACTGGGACACCCGACAGACGTTTTTC.

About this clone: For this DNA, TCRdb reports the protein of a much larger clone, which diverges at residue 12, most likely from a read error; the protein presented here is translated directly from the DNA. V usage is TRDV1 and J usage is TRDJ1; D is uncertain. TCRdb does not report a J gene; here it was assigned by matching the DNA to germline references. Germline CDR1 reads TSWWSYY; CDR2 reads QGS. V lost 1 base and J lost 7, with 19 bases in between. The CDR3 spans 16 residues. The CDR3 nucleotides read TGTGCTCTTGGGGAACCCCGGATCCGTATGCCCGGTAAACTCATCTTT. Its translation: CALGEPRIRMPGKLIF.

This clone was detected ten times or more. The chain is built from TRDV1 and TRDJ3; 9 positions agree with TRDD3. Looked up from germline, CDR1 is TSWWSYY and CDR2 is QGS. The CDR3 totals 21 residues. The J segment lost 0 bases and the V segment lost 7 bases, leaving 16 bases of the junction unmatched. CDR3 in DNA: TGTGCTCTTGCGACTGGGGGAAAAACCGAATCCCTCTCCTGGGACACCCGACAGATGTTTTTC. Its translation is CALATGGKTESLSWDTRQMFF.

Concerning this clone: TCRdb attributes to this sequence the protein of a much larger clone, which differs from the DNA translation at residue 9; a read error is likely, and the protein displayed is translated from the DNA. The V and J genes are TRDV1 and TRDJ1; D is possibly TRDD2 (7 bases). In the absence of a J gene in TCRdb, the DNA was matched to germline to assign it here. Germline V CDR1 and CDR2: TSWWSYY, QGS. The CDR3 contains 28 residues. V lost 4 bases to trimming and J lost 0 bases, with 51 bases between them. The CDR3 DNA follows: TGTGCTCTTGGGGCTAATAACAGGATCCAGTTTCCTACGAGGGAATACGGGGATTGGGTTAAGTACACCGATAAACTCATCTTT. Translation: CALGANNRIQFPTREYGDWVKYTDKLIF.

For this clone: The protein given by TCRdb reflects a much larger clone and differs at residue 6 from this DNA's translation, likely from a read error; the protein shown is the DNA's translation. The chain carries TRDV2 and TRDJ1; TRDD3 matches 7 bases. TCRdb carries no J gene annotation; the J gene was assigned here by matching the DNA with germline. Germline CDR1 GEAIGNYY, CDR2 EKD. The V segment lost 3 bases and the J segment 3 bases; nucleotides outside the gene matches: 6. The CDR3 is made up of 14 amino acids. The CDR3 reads CACDLPGDPDKLIF. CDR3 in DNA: TGTGCCTGTGACCTACCGGGGGATCCCGATAAACTCATCTTT.

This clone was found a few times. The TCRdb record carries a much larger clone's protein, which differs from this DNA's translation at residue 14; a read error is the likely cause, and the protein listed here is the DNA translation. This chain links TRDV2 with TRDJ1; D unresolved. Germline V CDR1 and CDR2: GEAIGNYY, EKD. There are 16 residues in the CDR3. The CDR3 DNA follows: TGTGCCTGTGACACCGGAGGTTCCCGGTACACCGATAAAATCATCTTT. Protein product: CACDTGGSRYTDKIIF.

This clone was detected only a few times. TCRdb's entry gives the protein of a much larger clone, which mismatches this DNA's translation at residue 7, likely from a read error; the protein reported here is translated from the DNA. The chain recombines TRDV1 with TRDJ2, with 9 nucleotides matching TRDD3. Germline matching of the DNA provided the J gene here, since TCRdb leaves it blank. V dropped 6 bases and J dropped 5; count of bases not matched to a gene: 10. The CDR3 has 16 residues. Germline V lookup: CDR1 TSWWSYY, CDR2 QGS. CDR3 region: CALGWGIPWTTAQLFF. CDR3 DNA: TGTGCTCTTGGCTGGGGGATCCCTTGGACCACAGCACAACTCTTCTTT.

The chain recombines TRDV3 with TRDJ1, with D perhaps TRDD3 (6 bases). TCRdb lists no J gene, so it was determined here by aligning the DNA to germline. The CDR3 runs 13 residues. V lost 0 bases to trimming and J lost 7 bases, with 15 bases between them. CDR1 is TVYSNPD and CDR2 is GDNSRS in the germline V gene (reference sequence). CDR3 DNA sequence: TGTGCCTTTAGTGGGTGGGGGCCTACTAAACTCATCTTT. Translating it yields CAFSGWGPTKLIF.

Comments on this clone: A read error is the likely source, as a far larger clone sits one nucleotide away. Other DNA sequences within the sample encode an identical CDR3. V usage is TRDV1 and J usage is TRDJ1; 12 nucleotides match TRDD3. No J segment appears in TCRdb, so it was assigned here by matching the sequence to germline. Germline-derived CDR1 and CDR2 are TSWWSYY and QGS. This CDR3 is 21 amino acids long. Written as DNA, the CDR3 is TGTGCTCTCGGGGGTTTCCTCGCCGGTACTGGGGGATACTACCACACCGACAAACTCATCTTT. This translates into CALGGFLAGTGGYYHTDKLIF.

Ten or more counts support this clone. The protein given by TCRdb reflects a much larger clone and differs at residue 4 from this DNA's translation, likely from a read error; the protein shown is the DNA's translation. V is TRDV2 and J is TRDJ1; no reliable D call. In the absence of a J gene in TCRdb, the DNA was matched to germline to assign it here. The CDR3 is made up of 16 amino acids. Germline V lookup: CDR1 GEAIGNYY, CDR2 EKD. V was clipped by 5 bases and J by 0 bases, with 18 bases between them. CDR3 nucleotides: TGTGCCTGTGGCCACCTGGATTACGCGTACACCGATAAACTCATCTTT. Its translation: CACGHLDYAYTDKLIF.

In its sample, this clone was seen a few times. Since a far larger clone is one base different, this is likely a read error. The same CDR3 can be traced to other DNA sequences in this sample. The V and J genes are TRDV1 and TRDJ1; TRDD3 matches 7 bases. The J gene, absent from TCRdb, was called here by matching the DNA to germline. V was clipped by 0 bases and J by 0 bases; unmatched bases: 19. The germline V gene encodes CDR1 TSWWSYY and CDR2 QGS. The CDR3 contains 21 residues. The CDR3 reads CALGELKVLSTWGEYTDKLIF. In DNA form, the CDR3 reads TGTGCTCTTGGGGAACTGAAAGTTCTGTCCACCTGGGGGGAGTACACCGATAAACTCATCTTT.

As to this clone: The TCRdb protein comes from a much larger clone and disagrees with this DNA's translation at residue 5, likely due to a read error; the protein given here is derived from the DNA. The CDR3 spells CALGGLAPPWIHRYLSDKLIF. The CDR3 DNA is TGTGCTCTTGGGGGACTAGCTCCCCCTTGGATCCATCGATACCTTTCCGATAAACTCATCTTT. This chain uses TRDV1 with TRDJ1; perhaps TRDD3 as D (5 bases). Germline lookup yields CDR1 TSWWSYY and CDR2 QGS. CDR3 size: 21 residues. V was cut by 4 bases and J by 3 bases, with 33 bases left in between.

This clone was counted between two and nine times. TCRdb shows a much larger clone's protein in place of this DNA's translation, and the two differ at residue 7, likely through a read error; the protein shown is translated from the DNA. The CDR3 nucleotides are TGTGCCTGTGACTCCATACCGGGGGATACAGCACAACTCTTCTTT. This translates into CACDSIPGDTAQLFF. The chain recombines TRDV2 with TRDJ2, with 7 nucleotides matching TRDD3. Germline matching of the DNA provided the J gene here, since TCRdb leaves it blank. V gave up 3 bases and J gave up 5 bases; unmatched junction bases: 8. There are 15 residues in the CDR3. CDR1 GEAIGNYY and CDR2 EKD come from the germline V gene.

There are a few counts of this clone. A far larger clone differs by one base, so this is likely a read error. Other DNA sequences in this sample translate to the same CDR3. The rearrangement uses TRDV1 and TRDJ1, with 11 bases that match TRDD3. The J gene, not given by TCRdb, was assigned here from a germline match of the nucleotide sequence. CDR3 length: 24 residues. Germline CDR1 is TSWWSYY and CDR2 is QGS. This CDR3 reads CALGEQSYLPFELLGDKKVHKLIF. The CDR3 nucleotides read TGTGCTCTCGGGGAACAATCATACCTTCCCTTCGAACTACTGGGGGATAAAAAGGTTCATAAACTCATCTTT.

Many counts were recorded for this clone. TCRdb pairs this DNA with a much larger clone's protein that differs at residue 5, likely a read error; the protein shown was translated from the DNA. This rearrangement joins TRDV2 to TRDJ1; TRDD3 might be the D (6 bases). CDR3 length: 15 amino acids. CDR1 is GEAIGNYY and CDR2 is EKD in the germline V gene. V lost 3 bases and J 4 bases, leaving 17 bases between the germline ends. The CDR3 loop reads CACDSLGSGRDKLIF. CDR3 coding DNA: TGTGCCTGTGACTCCCTGGGGAGCGGACGCGATAAACTCATCTTT.